Listed below are T cell receptor beta chains from one sample, sequenced in a study of T cell repertoires and HLA-DP antigens. What these receptors recognize is not known. The method was immunoSEQ multiplex PCR; TCRdb's version includes in-frame clones alone and lacks a portion of them. The sample shows some 110,000 clones, roughly 92% of them seen only once. Sequencing was done on a sample of CD4+ T cells from PBMCs. Every receptor here comes from a woman between 18 and 29 years old in good health and CMV-seronegative. Both conserved end residues are part of each CDR3. The order of the fields is clone size, V gene, J gene, D gene, CDR3 protein, CDR3 DNA. The D gene is left open where the match is weak. A clone size is listed for some rows: how often the clone was seen (once, few, many), or a class if it is expanded.

abundance: once; v_gene: TRBV18; j_gene: TRBJ2-2; d_gene: .; CDR3aa: CASSPRPGGMYTGELFF; CDR3nt: TGTGCCAGCTCACCCCGGCCAGGGGGGATGTACACCGGGGAGCTGTTTTTT
abundance: few; v_gene: TRBV6-1; j_gene: TRBJ1-1; d_gene: TRBD1; CDR3aa: CASSVDRGTEAFF; CDR3nt: TGTGCCAGCAGTGTGGACAGGGGCACTGAAGCTTTCTTT
abundance: .; v_gene: TRBV27; j_gene: TRBJ1-2; d_gene: TRBD1; CDR3aa: CASSFWDRDYGYTF; CDR3nt: TGTGCCAGCAGTTTCTGGGACAGGGACTATGGCTACACCTTC
abundance: .; v_gene: TRBV6-4; j_gene: TRBJ2-2; d_gene: .; CDR3aa: CASSEMGYTGELFF; CDR3nt: TGTGCCAGCAGTGAGATGGGGTACACCGGGGAGCTGTTTTTT
abundance: .; v_gene: TRBV2; j_gene: TRBJ2-2; d_gene: TRBD1; CDR3aa: CAITFLLGQGKMGTGELFF; CDR3nt: TGTGCCATCACTTTCCTTTTGGGACAGGGGAAAATGGGAACCGGGGAGCTGTTTTTT
abundance: .; v_gene: TRBV11-3; j_gene: TRBJ2-2; d_gene: TRBD2; CDR3aa: CASSATSGWNTGELFF; CDR3nt: TGTGCCAGCAGCGCGACTAGCGGGTGGAACACCGGGGAGCTGTTTTTT
abundance: .; v_gene: TRBV18; j_gene: TRBJ2-5; d_gene: .; CDR3aa: CASSGQQETQYF; CDR3nt: TGTGCCAGCTCAGGACAACAAGAGACCCAGTACTTC
abundance: .; v_gene: TRBV29-1; j_gene: TRBJ2-2; d_gene: .; CDR3aa: CSVVDSRNTGELFF; CDR3nt: TGCAGCGTTGTGGACAGCAGGAACACCGGGGAGCTGTTTTTT
abundance: once; v_gene: TRBV7-9; j_gene: TRBJ1-1; d_gene: .; CDR3aa: CASSRWVGRDTEAFF; CDR3nt: TGTGCCAGCAGCCGTTGGGTGGGCAGGGACACTGAAGCTTTCTTT
abundance: .; v_gene: TRBV5-1; j_gene: TRBJ2-3; d_gene: TRBD2; CDR3aa: CASSLSGSPTDTQYF; CDR3nt: TGCGCCAGCAGCTTAAGCGGGAGTCCCACAGATACGCAGTATTTT
abundance: .; v_gene: TRBV19; j_gene: TRBJ2-2; d_gene: .; CDR3aa: CASSLLEGTGELFF; CDR3nt: TGTGCCAGTAGTTTACTAGAAGGCACCGGGGAGCTGTTTTTT
abundance: .; v_gene: TRBV29-1; j_gene: TRBJ1-2; d_gene: .; CDR3aa: CSVEDPWKGPNYGYTF; CDR3nt: TGCAGCGTTGAAGATCCCTGGAAGGGCCCTAACTATGGCTACACCTTC
abundance: once; v_gene: TRBV10-1; j_gene: TRBJ2-7; d_gene: TRBD2; CDR3aa: CASSEFGLAGGYEQYF; CDR3nt: TGCGCCAGCAGTGAGTTTGGACTAGCGGGGGGTTACGAGCAGTACTTC
abundance: .; v_gene: TRBV19; j_gene: TRBJ2-1; d_gene: TRBD1; CDR3aa: CASSADRWSSYNEQFF; CDR3nt: TGTGCCAGTAGTGCGGACAGGTGGAGCTCCTACAATGAGCAGTTCTTC
abundance: .; v_gene: TRBV29-1; j_gene: TRBJ2-2; d_gene: .; CDR3aa: CSALSPGELFF; CDR3nt: TGCAGCGCCCTTTCCCCCGGGGAGCTGTTTTTT
abundance: .; v_gene: TRBV27; j_gene: TRBJ2-3; d_gene: TRBD2; CDR3aa: CASSFLAGRDTQYF; CDR3nt: TGTGCCAGCAGTTTCCTAGCGGGTCGAGATACGCAGTATTTT
abundance: .; v_gene: TRBV5-6; j_gene: TRBJ1-1; d_gene: .; CDR3aa: CASSWRGEDTEAFF; CDR3nt: TGTGCCAGCAGCTGGCGGGGGGAGGACACTGAAGCTTTCTTT
abundance: .; v_gene: TRBV5-6; j_gene: TRBJ1-4; d_gene: TRBD1; CDR3aa: CASSLVGTGGHNEKLFF; CDR3nt: TGTGCCAGCAGCTTGGTTGGTACAGGGGGTCATAATGAAAAACTGTTTTTT
abundance: once; v_gene: TRBV6-6; j_gene: TRBJ1-2; d_gene: .; CDR3aa: CAVWGDYSGHNYGYTF; CDR3nt: TGTGCCGTCTGGGGGGATTACAGTGGCCATAACTATGGCTACACCTTC
abundance: .; v_gene: TRBV27; j_gene: TRBJ2-7; d_gene: TRBD1; CDR3aa: CASSPYRDRGHEQYF; CDR3nt: TGTGCCAGCAGTCCATACCGGGACAGGGGCCACGAGCAGTACTTC
abundance: .; v_gene: TRBV27; j_gene: TRBJ2-5; d_gene: .; CDR3aa: CASSRGGWETQYF; CDR3nt: TGTGCCAGCAGCCGTGGGGGGTGGGAGACCCAGTACTTC
abundance: .; v_gene: TRBV27; j_gene: TRBJ2-7; d_gene: TRBD2; CDR3aa: CASRPRGGSYEQYF; CDR3nt: TGTGCCAGCAGGCCACGGGGGGGCTCCTACGAGCAGTACTTC
abundance: .; v_gene: TRBV11-2; j_gene: TRBJ2-2; d_gene: TRBD2; CDR3aa: CASRAGVPTGELFF; CDR3nt: TGTGCCAGCAGAGCGGGAGTCCCCACCGGGGAGCTGTTTTTT
abundance: .; v_gene: TRBV28; j_gene: TRBJ2-7; d_gene: TRBD2; CDR3aa: CASSFSRLAGAYEQYF; CDR3nt: TGTGCCAGCAGTTTTTCCCGACTAGCGGGAGCTTACGAGCAGTACTTC
abundance: .; v_gene: TRBV6-6; j_gene: TRBJ2-5; d_gene: TRBD1; CDR3aa: CASSYRTGQETQYF; CDR3nt: TGTGCCAGCAGTTACCGGACAGGCCAAGAGACCCAGTACTTC
abundance: .; v_gene: TRBV28; j_gene: TRBJ2-4; d_gene: TRBD1; CDR3aa: CASSLWGGQGENIQYF; CDR3nt: TGTGCCAGCAGTTTATGGGGAGGACAGGGGGAAAACATTCAGTACTTC
abundance: .; v_gene: TRBV7-2; j_gene: TRBJ2-3; d_gene: .; CDR3aa: CASSLDTDTQYF; CDR3nt: TGTGCCAGCAGCTTAGACACAGATACGCAGTATTTT
abundance: .; v_gene: TRBV19; j_gene: TRBJ1-4; d_gene: .; CDR3aa: CASSPGQRNEKLFF; CDR3nt: TGTGCCAGTAGCCCGGGACAACGAAATGAAAAACTGTTTTTT
abundance: .; v_gene: TRBV4-2; j_gene: TRBJ1-5; d_gene: .; CDR3aa: CASSQGGYIQGGNQPQHF; CDR3nt: TGTGCCAGCAGCCAGGGGGGGTATATACAGGGAGGCAATCAGCCCCAGCATTTT
abundance: .; v_gene: TRBV19; j_gene: TRBJ1-5; d_gene: TRBD1; CDR3aa: CASSIAQGAGQPQHF; CDR3nt: TGTGCCAGTAGTATAGCTCAGGGGGCGGGTCAGCCCCAGCATTTT
abundance: .; v_gene: TRBV7-3; j_gene: TRBJ2-5; d_gene: .; CDR3aa: CASSLGVRETQYF; CDR3nt: TGTGCCAGCAGCTTAGGAGTCAGGGAGACCCAGTACTTC
abundance: .; v_gene: TRBV6-5; j_gene: TRBJ1-1; d_gene: .; CDR3aa: CASTQQVGLTEAFF; CDR3nt: TGTGCCAGCACCCAACAGGTGGGGTTAACTGAAGCTTTCTTT
abundance: .; v_gene: TRBV30; j_gene: TRBJ1-4; d_gene: .; CDR3aa: CAWSVNRRNEKLFF; CDR3nt: TGTGCCTGGAGTGTAAACAGGAGGAATGAAAAACTGTTTTTT
abundance: .; v_gene: TRBV9; j_gene: TRBJ2-5; d_gene: TRBD2; CDR3aa: CASSVAGSGGQYQETQYF; CDR3nt: TGTGCCAGCAGCGTAGCTGGGAGCGGGGGCCAGTACCAAGAGACCCAGTACTTC
abundance: .; v_gene: TRBV2; j_gene: TRBJ2-5; d_gene: .; CDR3aa: CASGPASETQYF; CDR3nt: TGTGCCAGCGGACCAGCATCAGAGACCCAGTACTTC
abundance: .; v_gene: TRBV28; j_gene: TRBJ1-1; d_gene: TRBD1; CDR3aa: CASSIQGAEAFF; CDR3nt: TGTGCCAGCAGTATACAGGGGGCTGAAGCTTTCTTT
abundance: .; v_gene: TRBV2; j_gene: TRBJ2-5; d_gene: TRBD1; CDR3aa: CASRATGAADPQYF; CDR3nt: TGTGCCAGCAGAGCCACAGGGGCCGCCGACCCCCAGTACTTC
abundance: .; v_gene: TRBV7-2; j_gene: TRBJ1-2; d_gene: .; CDR3aa: CASSLDGTGGYGYTF; CDR3nt: TGTGCCAGCAGCTTAGATGGGACGGGCGGGTATGGCTACACCTTC
abundance: .; v_gene: TRBV5-1; j_gene: TRBJ2-1; d_gene: TRBD1; CDR3aa: CASAITGDSSNEQFF; CDR3nt: TGCGCCAGCGCGATTACAGGGGATTCAAGCAATGAGCAGTTCTTC
abundance: once; v_gene: TRBV6-6; j_gene: TRBJ2-3; d_gene: .; CDR3aa: CASSRPAGRADTQYF; CDR3nt: TGTGCCAGCAGCCGTCCAGCGGGCAGGGCAGATACGCAGTATTTT
abundance: .; v_gene: TRBV7-2; j_gene: TRBJ2-1; d_gene: TRBD2; CDR3aa: CASSHLAGTYNEQFF; CDR3nt: TGTGCCAGCAGCCATCTAGCGGGGACCTACAATGAGCAGTTCTTC
abundance: many; v_gene: TRBV6-1; j_gene: TRBJ2-1; d_gene: TRBD1; CDR3aa: CASSGRQGYNEQFF; CDR3nt: TGTGCCAGCAGTGGTAGACAGGGATACAATGAGCAGTTCTTC
abundance: .; v_gene: TRBV5-6; j_gene: TRBJ2-1; d_gene: TRBD2; CDR3aa: CASSPLRLAGVNKVQFF; CDR3nt: TGTGCCAGCAGCCCCCTCCGTCTAGCGGGGGTAAACAAGGTACAGTTCTTC